This T cell receptor beta chain was sequenced during a study of T-cell reconstitution after alpha-beta-depleted transplantation in children. The study's findings and limits: As was reported, about two months after transplant, alpha-beta T cells came from several hundred expanded graft clones.

This clonotype was detected only a few times. Its target is unknown. Trimming removed 3 bases at V and 6 bases at J, with 12 bases between. The CDR3 has 14 residues. Unique molecular identifiers featured in how the TCRbeta library was prepared. TCRdb ran MiXCR on the PCR reads and lists one entry per CDR3 protein. The repertoire holds 500,000 to 650,000 distinct CDR3 sequences, with about an eighth as singletons. The sample was PBMCs, mostly from graft donor cells, taken 180 days after TCRalphabeta/CD19-depleted stem cell transplant. V gene TRBV12-3 or TRBV12-4 combines with J gene TRBJ1-3, with D possibly matching TRBD1 (5 bases). The TCR was taken from a female patient between 2 and 10 years old who had a stem cell transplant for aplastic anemia, so the T cells may come from the graft donor. DNA for the CDR3: TGTGCCAGCAGTTTGTCAACAGGACTAAACACCATATATTTT. It is translated as CASSLSTGLNTIYF.